This T cell receptor (beta chain) emerged from a study of blood T cell repertoires in COVID-19. About the research overall: The United States, Italy and Spain provided the acute and convalescent COVID-19 samples.

The CDR3 spans 17 residues. Germline trimming cut 6 bases from V and 4 bases from J; bases unmatched to any gene: 11. The germline CDR1 and CDR2 sequences are SNHLY and FYNNEI. As handled by the study authors: From reference gene primer amplification, estimates of nucleated cell counts were derived. TCRdb keeps only in-frame clones here, not all; method: immunoSEQ multiplex PCR. V, J and clone size are taken as reported in that table, and D and trimming were inferred from the DNA itself. This sample has about 95,000 clones; approximately 88% occur once, and the top ten carry 3% to 3.5%. The clonotype comes from a woman in her 70s with acute or convalescent COVID-19. This rearrangement joins TRBV2 to TRBJ2-6, with 8 bases identical to TRBD2. Material for sequencing was peripheral blood. The CDR3 here is CASRGAGALSGANVLTF. CDR3 DNA: TGTGCCAGCAGGGGAGCGGGAGCGTTATCAGGGGCCAACGTCCTGACTTTC.